This entry lists 28 T cell receptor beta chains sequenced from one sample in a study of T cell responses to AZD1222 COVID-19 vaccine. Only in-frame clones appear in the TCRdb table, and some are missing; sequencing was by immunoSEQ multiplex PCR. The sample gives approximately 150,000 clones, around 94% of which show up once; roughly 5% is in the top ten. Sequences were derived from peripheral blood, sampled 28 days after the second AZD1222 dose. These receptors were collected from an adult who received the AZD1222 COVID-19 vaccine.

V gene TRBV6-5 combines with J gene TRBJ1-1; D possibly corresponds to TRBD1 (6 bases). The germline CDR1 and CDR2 sequences are MNHEY and SVGAGI. The CDR3 runs to 14 residues. Deletions cut 2 bases from V and 6 bases from J, with 13 bases between. The CDR3 nucleotides read TGTGCCAGCAGTTACCTTCAGGGGAGGGCTGAAGCTTTCTTT. This sequence encodes CASSYLQGRAEAFF.

V gene TRBV4-1 combines with J gene TRBJ2-7; TRBD2 matches 11 bases. After removal of 0 bases from V and 4 bases from J, the junction contained 2 bases not matched to a gene. Germline loops: CDR1 MGHRA, CDR2 YSYEKL. The CDR3 runs to 15 residues. Here the CDR3 DNA reads TGCGCCAGCAGCCAAGAAGGACTAGCGGGTTACGAGCAGTACTTC. Translating it yields CASSQEGLAGYEQYF.

The chain has TRBV7-2 and TRBJ2-3; D is ambiguous. CDR3 length equals 12 residues. Germline values: CDR1 SGHTA, CDR2 FQGNSA. V was trimmed by 3 bases and J by 4 bases, leaving 5 bases between them. CDR3 bases: TGTGCCAGCAGCTTCACCTCAGATACGCAGTATTTT. It encodes CASSFTSDTQYF.

CDR3 region: CASSQDLASGSYNEQFF. The CDR3, as DNA: TGTGCCAGCAGCCAAGATTTGGCTAGCGGGTCCTACAATGAGCAGTTCTTC. J is TRBJ2-1 and V is TRBV3-1 (or the pseudogene TRBV3-2); 8 positions agree with TRBD2. The ends lost 0 bases at V and 1 base at J; junction bases unmatched: 5. The CDR3 has 17 residues. CDR1 and CDR2 (germline): LGHDT, YNNKEL (reference sequence).

The V call is TRBV5-1, the J call TRBJ2-7; TRBD1 matches 10 bases. Trimming took 4 bases from V and 1 from J; bases not matched to a gene: 2. The CDR3 totals 14 residues. Germline V CDR1 and CDR2: SGHRS, YFSETQ. The CDR3 nucleotides read TGCGCCAGCAGCCCGGGACAGGGGTCCTACGAGCAGTACTTC. Protein: CASSPGQGSYEQYF.

The chain is built from TRBV3-1 (or the pseudogene TRBV3-2) and TRBJ2-7, with 8 bases that match TRBD2. The germline gives CDR1 LGHDT, CDR2 YNNKEL (reference sequence). V dropped 1 base and J dropped 1; count of bases not matched to a gene: 3. The CDR3 length is 15 residues. The chain's CDR3 is CASSQGAGASYEQYF. The DNA for the CDR3 is TGTGCCAGCAGCCAAGGAGCGGGAGCTTCCTACGAGCAGTACTTC.

V usage is TRBV6-5 and J usage is TRBJ1-3; possible D gene TRBD1, 5 bases. The CDR3 is 15 residues long. Germline CDR1 reads MNHEY; CDR2 reads SVGAGI. The V gene lost 6 bases and the J gene lost 0 bases, with 12 bases spanning the gap. CDR3 DNA: TGTGCCAGCAGACGAGGGGACGGCTCTGGAAACACCATATATTTT. It is translated as CASRRGDGSGNTIYF.

This chain connects TRBV27 to TRBJ1-2, with 7 bases matching TRBD1. With V trimmed by 3 bases and J by 1 base, 8 bases remained unmatched. Per germline, CDR1 MNHEY and CDR2 SMNVEV (reference sequence). This CDR3 comprises 16 residues. The CDR3 DNA reads TGTGCCAGCAGTTTTAGGGGGCAGGGAATTAACTATGGCTACACCTTC. Encoded protein: CASSFRGQGINYGYTF.

The rearrangement links TRBV18 to TRBJ2-1; 10 positions agree with TRBD1. The CDR3 spans 17 residues. J gave up 6 bases and V 1 base, and 9 bases lay outside the gene matches. Germline lookup yields CDR1 KGHSH and CDR2 LQKENI. The CDR3 loop is CASSPQSRTGGGNEQFF. CDR3 DNA sequence: TGTGCCAGCTCACCACAGTCGCGGACAGGGGGGGGCAATGAGCAGTTCTTC.

This clone has just one count. The V call is TRBV2, the J call TRBJ2-2, with 8 positions matching TRBD2. CDR3 length equals 14 residues. In germline, CDR1 is SNHLY, CDR2 FYNNEI. The ends lost 4 bases at V and 3 bases at J; junction bases unmatched: 1. CDR3 residues: CASSASGYTGELFF. The CDR3 DNA reads TGTGCCAGCAGTGCTAGCGGGTACACCGGGGAGCTGTTTTTT.

This rearrangement joins TRBV28 to TRBJ2-3; weak D call: TRBD1 (5 bases). Trimming shortened V by 3 bases and J by 7 bases, and 8 bases separated the two germline ends. In germline, CDR1 is MDHEN, CDR2 SYDVKM. The CDR3 extends over 12 amino acids. Here the CDR3 DNA reads TGTGCCAGCAGTTTGAAGGGGTATACGCAGTATTTT. Protein sequence: CASSLKGYTQYF.

The V gene is TRBV6-1, the J gene TRBJ1-2; no clear D gene. In germline, CDR1 is MNHNS, CDR2 SASEGT. V gave up 2 bases and J gave up 4 bases, with 23 bases separating them. The CDR3 sequence is 18 residues long. The CDR3 DNA follows: TGTGCCAGCAGTGAATCCGAGGGATTACAGATTTTTAGCTATGGCTACACCTTC. Translated: CASSESEGLQIFSYGYTF.

The rearrangement links TRBV7-9 to TRBJ2-1; 8 nucleotides line up with TRBD1. Germline V gene data show CDR1 as SEHNR and CDR2 as FQNEAQ (reference sequence). With 11 bases clipped from V and 5 bases from J, the junction kept 8 bases outside the gene matches. The CDR3 extends over 13 amino acids. As DNA, the CDR3 is TGTGCCGTCCGCAGGGGGCTAAACAATGAGCAGTTCTTC. Its translation: CAVRRGLNNEQFF.

The chain combines TRBV5-4 with TRBJ1-6; D is unclear. This CDR3 has 15 residues. Germline CDR1 reads SGHNT; CDR2 reads YYREEE (reference sequence). The V end lost 0 bases, the J end lost 6 bases, and 10 bases lay between the germline ends. The CDR3 here is CASSLAGLLNSPLHF. CDR3 DNA sequence: TGTGCCAGCAGCTTGGCGGGCCTCCTTAATTCACCCCTCCACTTT.

This chain connects TRBV27 to TRBJ1-6; no clear D gene. Germline V gene sequence: CDR1 MNHEY, CDR2 SMNVEV (reference sequence). The CDR3 has 13 residues. Here the CDR3 reads CVTRGVYNSPLHF. As DNA, the CDR3 is TGTGTCACTCGAGGAGTCTATAATTCACCCCTCCACTTT.

The rearrangement uses TRBV4-3 and TRBJ1-1; a possible D gene is TRBD1 (5 bases). The CDR3 is 15 residues long. Germline V CDR1 and CDR2: LGHNA, YSLEER. V was shortened by 1 base and J by 3 bases, with 12 bases between the two germline ends. CDR3 sequence: CASSQVGTWDTEAFF. CDR3 sequence (DNA): TGCGCCAGCAGCCAAGTTGGGACTTGGGACACTGAAGCTTTCTTT.

The J gene is TRBJ2-7, the V gene TRBV9; D is unclear. In germline, CDR1 is SGDLS, CDR2 YYNGEE. The germline V and J ends were trimmed by 0 bases and 0 bases, with 10 bases remaining between them. CDR3 length: 15 residues. The CDR3 spells CASSVDPGSSYEQYF. For the CDR3, the DNA is TGTGCCAGCAGCGTAGATCCGGGCAGCTCCTACGAGCAGTACTTC.

This rearrangement joins TRBV9 to TRBJ2-7, with 10 bases lining up with TRBD2. Germline V CDR1 and CDR2: SGDLS, YYNGEE. This CDR3 contains 14 residues. J lost 5 bases, V lost 4 bases, and 6 bases had no gene match. The CDR3 loop reads CASSPLAGVHEQYF. CDR3 DNA: TGTGCCAGCAGCCCTCTAGCGGGAGTGCACGAGCAGTACTTC.

CDR3 sequence (DNA): TGTGCCAGCAGTCGACTTATCACCTCCTACAATGAGCAGTTCTTC. Translation: CASSRLITSYNEQFF. V is TRBV2 and J is TRBJ2-1, with D uncertain. The germline gives CDR1 SNHLY, CDR2 FYNNEI. Trimming shortened V by 5 bases and J by 0 bases, and 11 bases separated the two germline ends. The CDR3 covers 15 residues.

The gene calls are TRBV4-1 and TRBJ2-2, with D hard to call. V lost 0 bases, J lost 4 bases, and 9 bases lay in between. This CDR3 has 15 residues. Per the germline V gene, CDR1 is MGHRA and CDR2 is YSYEKL. The CDR3 DNA reads TGCGCCAGCAGCCAAGATCCCGGAACCACCGGGGAGCTGTTTTTT. Its protein is CASSQDPGTTGELFF.

V gene TRBV9 combines with J gene TRBJ1-2; D gene ambiguous. Germline V lookup: CDR1 SGDLS, CDR2 YYNGEE. Deletions cut 5 bases from V and 6 bases from J, with 20 bases between. CDR3 length: 15 residues. The chain's CDR3 is CASSGLIRRVNGYTF. The DNA of the CDR3 is TGTGCCAGCAGTGGTCTGATCCGTCGTGTTAATGGCTACACCTTC.

The rearrangement joins TRBV4-2 to TRBJ1-3, with D uncertain. CDR3 length: 14 amino acids. With 1 base removed from V and 4 bases from J, the gap between germline ends came to 8 bases. Per germline, CDR1 LGHNA and CDR2 YNFKEQ. CDR3 in DNA: TGTGCCAGCAGCCAAGGAGCCACGGGAAACACCATATATTTT. Its protein is CASSQGATGNTIYF.

There are a few counts of this clone. The V gene is TRBV2, the J gene TRBJ1-2; 8 bases are a match to TRBD1. The CDR3 totals 15 residues. Germline V CDR1 and CDR2: SNHLY, FYNNEI. The V gene end was trimmed by 2 bases and the J gene end by 2 bases; junction bases not matched to a gene: 4. In DNA, the CDR3 is TGTGCCAGCAGTGAATCCCGGACAGGGAACTATGGCTACACCTTC. It translates to CASSESRTGNYGYTF.

V usage is TRBV5-1 and J usage is TRBJ1-1, with unresolved D. The V and J ends lost 5 bases and 1 base respectively, with 12 bases between them. Germline lookup yields CDR1 SGHRS and CDR2 YFSETQ. The CDR3 covers 14 residues. CDR3 loop: CASRLSQENTEAFF. The CDR3 coding sequence is TGCGCCAGCAGACTGAGTCAGGAGAACACTGAAGCTTTCTTT. Full variable domain (remainder filled in from reference TRBV5-1 and TRBJ1-1): KAGVTQTPRYLIKTRGQQVTLSCSPISGHRSVSWYQQTPGQGLQFLFEYFSETQRNKGNFPGRFSGRQFSNSRSEMNVSTLELGDSALYLCASRLSQENTEAFFGQGTRLTVV.

V is TRBV6-5 and J is TRBJ1-6, with TRBD1 identical over 9 bases. This CDR3 comprises 13 residues. The J segment lost 8 bases and the V segment lost 7 bases, leaving 3 bases of the junction unmatched. From germline, CDR1 is MNHEY and CDR2 SVGAGI. The CDR3 loop reads CASTRTGDSPLHF. The CDR3 DNA follows: TGTGCCAGCACCAGGACAGGGGATTCACCCCTCCACTTT.

This clone came up once. The chain couples TRBV18 to TRBJ2-1; D unresolved. This CDR3 spans 13 amino acids. The germline CDR1 and CDR2 sequences are KGHSH and LQKENI. Trimming pared 3 bases from V and 9 bases from J, leaving 12 bases between. CDR3 nucleotide sequence: TGTGCCAGCTCACCCTCGGTAGCCGGTGAGCAGTTCTTC. This sequence encodes CASSPSVAGEQFF. Full variable domain (remainder filled in from reference TRBV18 and TRBJ2-1): NAGVMQNPRHLVRRRGQEARLRCSPMKGHSHVYWYRQLPEEGLKFMVYLQKENIIDESGMPKERFSAEFPKEGPSILRIQQVVRGDSAAYFCASSPSVAGEQFFGPGTRLTVL.

The genes are TRBV18 and TRBJ1-2; no clear D. V lost 2 bases and J lost 2, with 9 bases in between. Germline V gene lookup returns CDR1 KGHSH and CDR2 LQKENI. The CDR3 is 14 residues long. The CDR3 DNA reads as TGTGCCAGCTCACCAGATTTATCAAACTATGGCTACACCTTC. Protein: CASSPDLSNYGYTF.

This rearrangement joins TRBV27 to TRBJ2-1, with a tentative D call TRBD2 (5 bases). The CDR3 extends over 14 amino acids. Trimming stripped 5 bases from V and 10 bases from J, with 18 bases between. Germline loops: CDR1 MNHEY, CDR2 SMNVEV (reference sequence). In nucleotides, the CDR3 is TGTGCCAGCAGTCGACCTTCCGGGATTGAAGAGCAGTTCTTC. It specifies CASSRPSGIEEQFF.